The 8 T cell receptor beta chains listed next were all sequenced from one sample in a study of graft-versus-host responses after intestinal transplantation. This table comes from immunoSEQ multiplex PCR, and its TCRdb copy is limited to in-frame clones, with some not included. The data contain around 38,000 clones, 75% to 90% of them seen just once; the ten biggest clones take up 3.5%. This specimen was PBMCs, taken less than 1,400 days after transplant. All receptors derive from a human patient who received an intestinal transplant, so some T cells may come from the graft donor.

The chain links TRBV5-4 to TRBJ1-2; TRBD1 matches 8 bases. V shed 4 bases and J 1 base; nucleotides not matched to a gene: 9. This CDR3 has 16 residues. Germline-derived CDR1 and CDR2 are SGHNT and YYREEE (reference sequence). CDR3 sequence (DNA): TGTGCCAGCAGCAAGTCCGGGACAGGTTTTAACTATGGCTACACCTTC. Translation gives CASSKSGTGFNYGYTF.

This clone was recorded once. The chain recombines TRBV29-1 with TRBJ1-1, with a possible D match to TRBD1 (5 bases). CDR3 length equals 12 residues. The V gene lost 5 bases and the J gene lost 7 bases, with 14 bases spanning the gap. The germline CDR1 and CDR2 sequences are SQVTM and ANQGSEA. CDR3 amino acids: CSVCRGNFEAFF. In DNA, the CDR3 is TGCAGCGTTTGCCGGGGGAACTTTGAAGCTTTCTTT. Combining the CDR3 with reference TRBV29-1 and TRBJ1-1 gives the whole variable domain SAVISQKPSRDICQRGTSLTIQCQVDSQVTMMFWYRQQPGQSLTLIATANQGSEATYESGFVIDKFPISRPNLTFSTLTVSNMSPEDSSIYLCSVCRGNFEAFFGQGTRLTVV.

The V call is TRBV5-1, the J call TRBJ2-4; TRBD2 agrees at 9 bases. From germline, CDR1 is SGHRS and CDR2 YFSETQ. V gave up 5 bases and J gave up 9 bases; unmatched junction bases: 9. The CDR3 is 14 residues long. CDR3 nucleotides: TGCGCCAGCAGTCGGACTAGCGCTACCGGCATTCAGTACTTC. Encoded protein: CASSRTSATGIQYF.

J is TRBJ2-5 and V is TRBV5-4; TRBD2 agrees at 7 bases. Germline V lookup: CDR1 SGHNT, CDR2 YYREEE (reference sequence). V shed 0 bases, J shed 13 bases, and the junction held 3 bases outside the gene matches. The length of the CDR3 is 11 residues. The CDR3 here is CASSLGGRVYF. In DNA, the CDR3 is TGTGCCAGCAGCTTGGGGGGGAGGGTGTACTTC.

This sequence joins TRBV5-1 and TRBJ1-2; D is perhaps TRBD1 (6 bases). Germline CDR1 is SGHRS and CDR2 is YFSETQ. Trimming removed 0 bases at V and 8 bases at J, with 14 bases between. There are 14 residues in the CDR3. CDR3 DNA sequence: TGCGCCAGCAGCTTGGGCTTTACAGGGAACGGCTACACCTTC. This gives the protein CASSLGFTGNGYTF.

This rearrangement joins TRBV5-6 to TRBJ2-2; D not certain. The CDR3 is 11 amino acids. CDR1 and CDR2 (germline): SGHDT, YYEEEE. The V end was cut by 2 bases, the J end by 7 bases, with 3 bases between. CDR3 amino acids: CASSFGGELFF. CDR3 nucleotide sequence: TGTGCCAGCAGCTTTGGCGGGGAGCTGTTTTTT.

This rearrangement joins TRBV30 to TRBJ1-5, with D possibly matching TRBD1 (5 bases). Germline V lookup: CDR1 GTSNPN, CDR2 SVGIG (reference sequence). This CDR3 region has 17 residues. The ends were cut back, 2 bases at V and 0 bases at J, with 17 bases in the middle. CDR3 region: CAWSPRDGKVSNQPQHF. The CDR3 nucleotides are TGTGCCTGGAGTCCTCGGGACGGTAAGGTTAGCAATCAGCCCCAGCATTTT.

The V gene is TRBV2, the J gene TRBJ2-7; a weak D match, TRBD1 (5 bases). The V gene lost 2 bases and the J gene lost 1 base, with 9 bases spanning the gap. Germline lookup yields CDR1 SNHLY and CDR2 FYNNEI. The CDR3 totals 14 residues. The CDR3 loop reads CASSESKGSYEQYF. The CDR3 bases are TGTGCCAGCAGTGAAAGTAAGGGGTCCTACGAGCAGTACTTC.